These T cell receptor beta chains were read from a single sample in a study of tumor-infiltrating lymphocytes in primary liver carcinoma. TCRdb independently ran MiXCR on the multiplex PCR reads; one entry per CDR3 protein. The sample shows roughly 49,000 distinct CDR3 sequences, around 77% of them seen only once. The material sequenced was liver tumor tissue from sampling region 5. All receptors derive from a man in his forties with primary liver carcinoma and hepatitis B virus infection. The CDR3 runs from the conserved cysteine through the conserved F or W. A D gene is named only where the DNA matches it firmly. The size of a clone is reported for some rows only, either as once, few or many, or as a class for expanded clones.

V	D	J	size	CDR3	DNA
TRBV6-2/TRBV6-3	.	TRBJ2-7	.	CAGRTRDIYEQYF	TGTGCCGGGAGGACACGAGATATCTACGAGCAGTACTTC
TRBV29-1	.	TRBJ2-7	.	CSSLFPGHHEQYF	TGCAGCTCCCTCTTTCCGGGTCACCACGAGCAGTACTTC
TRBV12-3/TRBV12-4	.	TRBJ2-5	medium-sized	CASSSERTGETQYF	TGTGCCAGCAGTTCAGAGCGTACCGGGGAGACCCAGTACTTC
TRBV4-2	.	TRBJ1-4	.	CASTPGRTQEKPFF	TGTGCCAGCACCCCTGGCAGGACACAGGAAAAACCGTTTTTT
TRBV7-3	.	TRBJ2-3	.	CANSLWGTSTDTQYF	TGTGCCAACAGCTTATGGGGTACTAGCACAGATACGCAGTATTTT
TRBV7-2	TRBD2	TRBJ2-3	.	CASSRKGLAVITDTQYF	TGTGCCAGCAGCCGTAAGGGACTAGCGGTAATCACAGATACGCAGTATTTT
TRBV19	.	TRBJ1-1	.	CAGSIKAANTEAFF	TGTGCCGGTAGTATAAAGGCGGCGAACACTGAAGCTTTCTTT
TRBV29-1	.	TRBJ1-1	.	CSGGQEGCQNTEAFF	TGCAGCGGGGGGCAGGAAGGCTGTCAGAACACTGAGGCTTTCTTT
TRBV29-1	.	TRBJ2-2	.	CSVLSPGPSGELFF	TGCAGCGTCCTCAGTCCGGGACCCAGCGGAGAGCTGTTTTTT
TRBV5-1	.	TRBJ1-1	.	CPSSLDGMSTEAFF	TGCCCCAGCAGCTTGGACGGGATGAGCACTGAAGCTTTCTTT
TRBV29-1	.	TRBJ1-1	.	CSVGPVWGMNTEASF	TGCAGCGTTGGACCCGTGTGGGGTATGAACACTGAAGCTTCCTTT
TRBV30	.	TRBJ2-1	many	CAWSLLNEQFF	TGTGCCTGGAGTCTCCTCAATGAGCAGTTCTTC
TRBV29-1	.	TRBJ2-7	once	CSVGSKCGEQYF	TGTAGCGTTGGATCGAAATGTGGAGAGCAGTACTTC
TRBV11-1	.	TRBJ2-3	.	CASSFGRSSVGAHTDTQYF	TGTGCCAGCAGCTTTGGGAGAAGCTCTGTTGGAGCCCACACAGATACGCAGTATTTT
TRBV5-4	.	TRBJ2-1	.	CASSLGGPARDEQFF	TGTGCCAGCAGCTTGGGCGGACCGGCTCGGGATGAGCAGTTCTTC
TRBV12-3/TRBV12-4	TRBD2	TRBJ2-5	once	CTNIPREDLLTQYF	TGTACCAACATCCCCCGGGAGGATCTATTGACCCAGTACTTC
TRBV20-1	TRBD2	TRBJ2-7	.	CSARGGLVGGFGDEQYF	TGCAGTGCTAGAGGGGGACTAGTGGGAGGGTTCGGGGACGAGCAGTACTTC
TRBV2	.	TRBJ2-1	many	CASKSPSHNEQFF	TGTGCCAGCAAAAGTCCTAGCCACAATGAGCAGTTCTTC
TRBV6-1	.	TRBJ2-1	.	CASNEGGVSHNEQFF	TGTGCCAGCAACGAAGGCGGGGTCTCCCACAATGAGCAGTTCTTC
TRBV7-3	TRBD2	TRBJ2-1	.	CASRKGYAGLATNNERFF	TGTGCCAGCAGGAAAGGATACGCGGGACTAGCCACCAACAATGAGCGGTTCTTC
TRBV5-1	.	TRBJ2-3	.	CANSSGRTETQYF	TGCGCCAACAGTTCAGGACGCACAGAAACGCAGTATTTT
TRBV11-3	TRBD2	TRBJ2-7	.	CASSHGEGDYKHYF	TGTGCCAGCAGCCATGGAGAAGGGGACTACAAGCACTACTTC
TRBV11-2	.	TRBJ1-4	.	CASSLLTGSSEKLLF	TGTGCCAGCAGCTTGTTGACAGGCAGTAGTGAAAAACTGCTTTTT
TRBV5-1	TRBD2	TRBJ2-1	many	CASSVSSGSSYDEQFF	TGCGCCAGCAGCGTGTCTAGCGGGAGCTCCTACGATGAGCAGTTCTTC
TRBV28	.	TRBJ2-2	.	CASSRTTENTWELYF	TGTGCCAGCAGTCGAACGACAGAGAACACCTGGGAGCTGTATTTT
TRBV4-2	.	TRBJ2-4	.	CASGQGHQGLRSKNIQYF	TGTGCCAGCGGCCAAGGTCATCAGGGATTGAGATCCAAAAACATTCAGTACTTC
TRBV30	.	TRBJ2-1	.	CAWSVQDTSLYNEQFF	TGTGCCTGGAGTGTACAGGATACTAGTCTATACAATGAGCAGTTCTTC
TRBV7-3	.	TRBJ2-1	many	CASSLLAGSYNEQFF	TGTGCCAGCAGCTTGCTAGCTGGATCCTACAATGAGCAGTTCTTC
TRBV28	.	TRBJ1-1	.	CASSPGTLLEPFF	TGTGCCAGCAGCCCTGGGACTCTCCTGGAACCTTTCTTT
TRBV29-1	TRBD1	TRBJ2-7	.	CSVSWTGHYEQYF	TGCAGCGTTTCGTGGACAGGACACTACGAGCAATACTTC
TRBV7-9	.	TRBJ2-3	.	CASSLRPWGRTDTLYF	TGTGCCAGCAGCTTACGGCCATGGGGCCGTACAGATACGCTGTATTTT
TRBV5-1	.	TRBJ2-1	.	CASSLTLVGGGNVQFF	TGCGCCAGCAGCTTGACTTTAGTGGGAGGCGGCAATGTGCAGTTCTTC
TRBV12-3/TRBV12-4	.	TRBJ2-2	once	CASKAQGTVELFF	TGTGCCAGCAAGGCCCAGGGTACCGTAGAGCTGTTTTTT
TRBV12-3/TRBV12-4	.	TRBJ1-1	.	CASSEHGARAFF	TGTGCCAGCAGTGAACATGGTGCGCGGGCTTTCTTT
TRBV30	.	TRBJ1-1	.	CAWSVGISNSETFF	TGTGCCTGGAGTGTAGGCATCTCGAACAGTGAAACTTTCTTT
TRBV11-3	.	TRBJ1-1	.	CISSSAVNTEAFF	TGTATCAGCAGCTCAGCAGTTAACACTGAAGCTTTCTTT
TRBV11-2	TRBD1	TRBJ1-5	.	CASSLIGLGQPPHF	TGTGCCAGCAGCCTAATAGGGTTGGGACAGCCCCCACATTTT
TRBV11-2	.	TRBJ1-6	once	CASIYTLGGNSLLHF	TGTGCCAGCATCTATACCCTGGGAGGAAATTCACTCCTCCACTTT
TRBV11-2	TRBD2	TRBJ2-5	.	CTSSLRLAGNSSETQYF	TGTACCAGCAGCTTAAGACTAGCGGGTAACTCGAGCGAGACACAGTACTTC
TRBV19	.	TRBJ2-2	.	CASRPFGGTGKLFF	TGTGCCAGTAGGCCCTTCGGGGGCACCGGGAAGCTGTTTTTT
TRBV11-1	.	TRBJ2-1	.	CASSPRMADSYNEQFF	TGTGCCAGCAGCCCCCGCATGGCGGACTCCTACAATGAGCAATTCTTC
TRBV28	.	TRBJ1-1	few	CASRRRGIALNTEAFF	TGTGCCAGCAGGAGAAGGGGGATAGCATTGAATACTGAAGCTTTCTTT